These T cell receptor beta chains were read from a single sample in a study of regulatory T cells in long-lasting Graves disease. MiXCR, applied by TCRdb to the multiplex PCR reads, yields one record per CDR3 protein. The data hold a few hundred thousand distinct CDR3 sequences, with around 16% observed a single time. The same data also contributed to another study, on T cells in Graves' hyperthyroidism and ophthalmopathy.

Sequenced here: peripheral blood mononuclear cells (PBMCs), sampled at new diagnosis, from a patient treated with antithyroid drugs. The receptors stem from a woman aged 18-29 years with Graves disease. The CDR3 runs from the conserved cysteine through the conserved F or W. The D gene is left open where the match is weak. Rows give clone size only sometimes, using once, few, many, or a class for an expanded clone.

D | size | J | V | CDR3 | DNA
TRBD1 | many | TRBJ1-1 | TRBV6-1 | CASSATQGGTEAFF | TGTGCCAGCAGTGCCACCCAGGGGGGGACTGAAGCTTTCTTT
- | - | TRBJ2-5 | TRBV4-1 | CASSQPTRGETQYF | TGCGCCAGCAGCCAACCTACTAGGGGGGAGACCCAGTACTTC
TRBD2 | many | TRBJ2-3 | TRBV20-1 | CSAATGGSTDTQYF | TGCAGTGCAGCAACGGGGGGATCCACAGATACGCAGTATTTT
- | many | TRBJ1-4 | TRBV5-5 | CASSFRANEKLFF | TGTGCCAGCAGCTTTAGGGCTAATGAAAAACTGTTTTTT
- | few | TRBJ1-5 | TRBV2 | CASSLGEKQPQHF | TGTGCCAGTTCATTAGGGGAAAAACAGCCCCAGCATTTT
- | few | TRBJ1-1 | TRBV7-9 | CASSLLDVTEAFF | TGTGCCAGCAGCTTATTGGACGTCACTGAAGCTTTCTTT
TRBD1 | many | TRBJ2-3 | TRBV5-1 | CASTWDRPTDTQYF | TGCGCCAGCACATGGGACAGACCCACAGATACGCAGTATTTT
- | many | TRBJ1-1 | TRBV6-9 | CASSYDLEGNSQSEAFF | TGTGCCAGCAGTTACGATTTGGAGGGTAACAGTCAATCTGAAGCTTTCTTT
TRBD1 | - | TRBJ1-5 | TRBV7-6 | CASSPRGKGAKSNQPQHF | TGTGCCAGCAGCCCTCGGGGGAAGGGGGCGAAGAGCAATCAGCCCCAGCATTTT
- | - | TRBJ2-7 | TRBV7-2 | CAGSFEGGYEQYF | TGTGCCGGCAGCTTCGAGGGGGGCTACGAGCAGTACTTC
- | many | TRBJ2-1 | TRBV11-2 | CASSLESALGEQFF | TGTGCCAGCAGCTTAGAGTCGGCGCTGGGTGAGCAGTTCTTC
- | few | TRBJ1-5 | TRBV5-6 | CASSWGPGDQPQHF | TGTGCCAGCAGTTGGGGGCCCGGTGATCAGCCCCAGCATTTT
TRBD1 | many | TRBJ1-2 | TRBV6-2/TRBV6-3 | CASKEASGGVYGYTF | TGTGCCAGCAAAGAGGCGTCAGGGGGGGTCTATGGCTACACCTTC
- | many | TRBJ2-7 | TRBV28 | CASSRGSGRSSPYEQYF | TGTGCCAGCAGTCGGGGTAGCGGCCGCAGCTCTCCCTACGAGCAGTACTTC
TRBD2 | many | TRBJ2-7 | TRBV9 | CASSQIAGGIEQYF | TGTGCCAGCAGCCAAATAGCGGGAGGGATCGAGCAGTACTTC
- | many | TRBJ1-2 | TRBV18 | CASSRNSYGYTF | TGTGCCAGCTCACGAAACAGCTATGGCTACACCTTC
TRBD2 | many | TRBJ2-5 | TRBV4-2 | CASSQDASGGAVFYF | TGTGCCAGCAGCCAAGATGCGAGCGGGGGGGCGGTCTTCTACTTC
TRBD1 | - | TRBJ1-1 | TRBV19 | CASSISGGVGTEAFF | TGTGCCAGTAGTATTTCAGGGGGCGTTGGAACTGAAGCTTTCTTT
- | many | TRBJ1-2 | TRBV11-2 | CASSDRQANYGYTF | TGTGCCAGCAGCGATAGACAGGCCAACTATGGCTACACCTTC
TRBD1 | few | TRBJ2-2 | TRBV27 | CASSPNRDSNITGELFF | TGTGCCAGCAGTCCAAACCGGGACAGTAATATTACCGGGGAGCTGTTTTTT
- | many | TRBJ1-5 | TRBV6-1 | CASSEGAVLGLSNQPQHF | TGTGCCAGCAGTGAGGGGGCGGTCCTGGGGTTAAGCAATCAGCCCCAGCATTTT
- | many | TRBJ1-1 | TRBV5-1 | CASSLEGTLNTEAFF | TGCGCCAGCAGCTTGGAAGGGACCCTGAACACTGAAGCTTTCTTT
- | - | TRBJ1-1 | TRBV6-6 | CASSYSINTEAFF | TGTGCCAGCAGTTACTCGATAAACACTGAAGCTTTCTTT
TRBD2 | few | TRBJ2-1 | TRBV2 | CASSYSGPSYNEQFF | TGTGCCAGCAGTTATAGCGGGCCGAGCTACAATGAGCAGTTCTTC
- | many | TRBJ1-4 | TRBV18 | CASSPDGDPRKLFF | TGTGCCAGCTCACCAGACGGGGACCCGAGAAAACTGTTTTTT
TRBD1 | many | TRBJ1-5 | TRBV3-1 | CASSQGLRGQGQPQHF | TGTGCCAGCAGCCAAGGACTCAGGGGGCAGGGTCAGCCCCAGCATTTT
TRBD1 | - | TRBJ1-6 | TRBV28 | CASSVLQGANNSPLHF | TGTGCCAGCAGTGTGCTCCAGGGGGCGAATAATTCACCCCTCCACTTT
TRBD2 | many | TRBJ2-7 | TRBV5-5 | CASSPPGGRNYEQYF | TGTGCCAGCAGCCCCCCTGGCGGGAGGAACTACGAGCAGTACTTC
TRBD1 | many | TRBJ2-7 | TRBV29-1 | CSVLGDRDFRSYEQYF | TGCAGCGTTCTGGGGGACAGGGACTTTCGGAGCTACGAGCAGTACTTC
- | many | TRBJ2-2 | TRBV11-2 | CASGEGVGELFF | TGTGCCAGCGGCGAGGGGGTCGGGGAGCTGTTTTTT
TRBD2 | many | TRBJ2-5 | TRBV28 | CASSLGGGRGYQETQYF | TGTGCCAGCAGTTTAGGCGGGGGGAGGGGATACCAAGAGACCCAGTACTTC
- | few | TRBJ1-2 | TRBV6-1 | CASTGGIYGYTF | TGTGCCAGTACAGGCGGCATTTATGGCTACACCTTC
TRBD2 | many | TRBJ2-7 | TRBV5-1 | CASSGGTSGGYEQYF | TGCGCCAGCAGCGGAGGGACTAGCGGGGGGTACGAGCAGTACTTC
TRBD1 | - | TRBJ1-2 | TRBV5-1 | CASSPVTGLNYGYTF | TGCGCCAGCAGCCCGGTGACAGGGCTGAACTATGGCTACACCTTC
TRBD2 | many | TRBJ2-1 | TRBV9 | CASSLGLAGVESEQFF | TGTGCCAGCAGCCTTGGACTAGCGGGAGTGGAGAGTGAGCAGTTCTTC
- | many | TRBJ2-3 | TRBV5-4 | CASSLKGITDTQYF | TGTGCCAGCAGCTTGAAGGGGATCACAGATACGCAGTATTTT
- | few | TRBJ2-5 | TRBV19 | CASSIRSSRGQETQYF | TGTGCCAGTAGTATAAGGTCCTCTCGGGGCCAAGAGACCCAGTACTTC
- | few | TRBJ2-7 | TRBV7-9 | CAAESEQYF | TGTGCCGCAGAGTCAGAGCAGTACTTC
TRBD1 | many | TRBJ1-1 | TRBV11-1 | CASSLAQGAGGNTEAFF | TGTGCCAGCAGCTTAGCCCAGGGGGCCGGTGGGAACACTGAAGCTTTCTTT
- | - | TRBJ2-7 | TRBV11-1 | CASTPMRGFSSYEQYF | TGTGCCAGCACCCCAATGAGGGGGTTTTCCTCCTACGAGCAGTACTTC
TRBD1 | few | TRBJ2-7 | TRBV5-4 | CASSLESGGSEQYF | TGTGCCAGCAGCTTGGAATCAGGGGGAAGCGAGCAGTACTTC
- | few | TRBJ2-1 | TRBV10-3 | CAISERAGSYNEQFF | TGTGCCATCAGTGAAAGGGCGGGCTCCTACAATGAGCAGTTCTTC
TRBD1 | - | TRBJ2-7 | TRBV6-1 | CASSKDRVIYEQYF | TGTGCCAGCAGTAAGGACAGGGTCATCTACGAGCAGTACTTC
TRBD2 | - | TRBJ2-1 | TRBV11-3 | CASSFSGGHIHSEQFF | TGTGCCAGCAGCTTTAGCGGGGGTCATATACACAGTGAGCAGTTCTTC
- | many | TRBJ1-1 | TRBV30 | CAWMQSSHTEAFF | TGTGCCTGGATGCAGAGTTCGCACACTGAAGCTTTCTTT